This note documents a single TCR beta chain sequence. Its specificity is not known. Relative to the germline gene, one junction end is altered; a read error may explain this. The CDR3 has 14 residues. Germline values: CDR1 SQVTM, CDR2 ANQGSEA. Primed by a sample-barcoded 5' primer and a J-beta primer mix, a second PCR proceeded for roughly 6 to 12 cycles. TCRdb itself ran the 5' RACE reads through MiXCR, one entry per CDR3 protein. The table lists just over 800,000 distinct CDR3 sequences, 60% to 80% of them singletons. This specimen belongs to a study of blood T cells in healthy people across ages. The study, taken as a whole, reports: Bulk PBMC profiling left naive and antigen-experienced comparisons inconclusive.

The V gene is TRBV29-1, the J gene TRBJ2-7, with D perhaps TRBD1 (5 bases). Sequencing was performed on blood. The receptor comes from a man aged 25-40 years in good health. CDR3 region: CSVLVQDLSHEQYF. The CDR3 DNA sequence: TGCAGCGTCCTCGTACAGGACCTCTCCCACGAGCAGTACTTC.